This T cell receptor (beta chain) was sequenced in a study of shared clonotypes between healthy human individuals. The assay was carried out at the deep level. Only in-frame clones appear in the TCRdb table, and some are missing; sequencing was by immunoSEQ multiplex PCR. The table lists fewer than 3 million clones, 80% to 95% of them singletons. With V trimmed by 10 bases and J by 10 bases, 12 bases remained unmatched. Germline-derived CDR1 and CDR2 are MDHEN and SYDVKM. The CDR3 is 14 residues long. A split of CD4+ cells into CD45RA+ naive and CD45RA-negative memory subsets was performed. Turning to this clone: The antigen is not known.

Findings and caveats of the study: What rarefaction showed was incomplete sorted-subset sequencing despite large depth. Across four donors, naive CD4 shared 5% to 6%, naive CD8 about 3.2%, memory CD4 over 2%, memory CD8 around 0.36%.

This sequence was found in a man between 18 and 35 years old in good health. Some clones in this sample may be carry-over from other donors' samples. The sequenced sample was naive CD4+ T cells from PBMCs. Subset of the sample: CD45RA+ positively selected. This chain joins TRBV28 and TRBJ2-1, with 11 bases fitting TRBD2. This CDR3 reads CAILPSGRFKEQFF. In DNA form, the CDR3 reads TGTGCCATCCTACCTAGCGGGAGGTTTAAGGAGCAGTTCTTC. Variable domain in full (rest from reference TRBV28 and TRBJ2-1): DVKVTQSSRYLVKRTGEKVFLECVQDMDHENMFWYRQDPGLGLRLIYFSYDVKMKEKGDIPEGYSVSREKKERFSLILESASTNQTSMYLCAILPSGRFKEQFFGPGTRLTVL.